The next 11 T cell receptor beta chains were all read from a single sample in a study of CD8 T cells in Susac syndrome (dated by TCRdb to between 2018 and 2020). To prepare the library, the immunoSEQ multiplex PCR assay was applied. RNA was extracted using the RNeasy kit, and roughly 0.5 to 1 ug of the RNA was reverse transcribed with random hexamers. TCRdb reprocessing: public reads trimmed at Q25 with fastp, clones called with MiXCR, in-frame beta chains kept. Identical CDR3 protein sequences are pooled into one entry, listed with their most common genes and DNA. Recorded for this sample are approximately 190,000 distinct CDR3 sequences; approximately 93% of them occurred a single time. The ten biggest clones cover around 0.1% of the sample. Sequencing was performed on CD4+ T cells from PBMCs. The receptors here all came from a human donor in good health.

The chain is built from TRBV12-3 or TRBV12-4 and TRBJ2-5; 7 bases line up with TRBD2. The V gene end was trimmed by 7 bases and the J gene end by 5 bases; junction bases not matched to a gene: 22. The CDR3 length is 18 residues. The CDR3 sequence: CASTPPGRGLSPVETQYF. The DNA of the CDR3 is TGTGCCAGCACCCCTCCTGGGAGGGGACTAAGTCCCGTCGAGACCCAGTACTTC.

V and J are TRBV7-9 and TRBJ2-1; D unresolved. Trimming removed 3 bases from V and 5 bases from J, with 17 bases in between. Per germline, CDR1 SEHNR and CDR2 FQNEAQ (reference sequence). The CDR3 spans 16 residues. The CDR3 protein is CASSFVVWGSDNEQFF. In DNA form, the CDR3 reads TGTGCCAGCAGCTTTGTCGTGTGGGGTTCCGACAATGAGCAGTTCTTC.

This clonotype has a handful of counts. The chain employs TRBV7-2 and TRBJ2-5; possible D gene TRBD1, 5 bases. V was trimmed by 2 bases and J by 2 bases, leaving 12 bases between them. This CDR3 contains 15 residues. Per the germline V gene, CDR1 is SGHTA and CDR2 is FQGNSA. The CDR3 nucleotides are TGTGCCAGCAGCTTACAGGGCTGGGGACAAGAGACCCAGTACTTC. This sequence encodes CASSLQGWGQETQYF. The full variable domain, with the rest looked up from reference TRBV7-2 and TRBJ2-5, is GAGVSQSPSNKVTEKGKDVELRCDPISGHTALYWYRQSLGQGLEFLIYFQGNSAPDKSGLPSDRFSAERTGGSVSTLTIQRTQQEDSAVYLCASSLQGWGQETQYFGPGTRLLVL.

The V and J genes are TRBV28 and TRBJ2-6; D is uncertain. The V and J ends lost 6 bases and 2 bases respectively, with 5 bases between them. The CDR3 has 13 residues. Looked up from germline, CDR1 is MDHEN and CDR2 is SYDVKM. The CDR3 bases are TGTGCCAGCAGCCACCCTGGGGCCAACGTCCTGACTTTC. This encodes CASSHPGANVLTF.

The V gene is TRBV5-6, the J gene TRBJ1-2, with D hard to call. V was pared by 4 bases and J by 7 bases, with 11 bases between. Germline V gene lookup returns CDR1 SGHDT and CDR2 YYEEEE. The CDR3 consists of 12 residues. CDR3 nucleotide sequence: TGTGCCAGCAGCACCACGGGGTTTGGCTACACCTTC. Translation gives CASSTTGFGYTF. Drawing the rest from reference TRBV5-6 and TRBJ1-2, the complete variable domain is DAGVTQSPTHLIKTRGQQVTLRCSPKSGHDTVSWYQQALGQGPQFIFQYYEEEERQRGNFPDRFSGHQFPNYSSELNVNALLLGDSALYLCASSTTGFGYTFGSGTRLTVV.

The genes are TRBV25-1 and TRBJ1-6; D ambiguous. The CDR3 is made up of 15 amino acids. V gave up 5 bases and J gave up 8 bases, with 16 bases separating them. In germline, CDR1 is MGHDK, CDR2 SYGVNS. The CDR3 region is CASSPPRRVDSPLHF. The CDR3 coding sequence is TGTGCCAGCAGTCCCCCTAGGAGGGTGGATTCACCCCTCCACTTT.

J is TRBJ1-1 and V is TRBV7-2, with 7 bases fitting TRBD1. Germline V gene lookup returns CDR1 SGHTA and CDR2 FQGNSA. The V gene end was trimmed by 2 bases and the J gene end by 8 bases; junction bases not matched to a gene: 5. This CDR3 has 13 residues. This CDR3 is CASSLNRGGEAFF. CDR3 nucleotide sequence: TGTGCCAGCAGCTTAAACAGGGGCGGGGAAGCTTTCTTT. Full variable domain (rest looked up from reference TRBV7-2 and TRBJ1-1): GAGVSQSPSNKVTEKGKDVELRCDPISGHTALYWYRQSLGQGLEFLIYFQGNSAPDKSGLPSDRFSAERTGGSVSTLTIQRTQQEDSAVYLCASSLNRGGEAFFGQGTRLTVV.

V and J are TRBV5-1 and TRBJ2-5, with TRBD2 matching over 8 bases. The CDR3 is 16 amino acids. Germline V lookup: CDR1 SGHRS, CDR2 YFSETQ. The trim removed 0 bases at V and 5 bases at J, leaving 9 bases unmatched. The CDR3 reads CASSLAGDGGAETQYF. In DNA form, the CDR3 reads TGCGCCAGCAGCTTGGCCGGGGACGGGGGGGCCGAGACCCAGTACTTC.

The DNA of the CDR3 is TGTGCCACCAGCAGGGGGGAGGGGAGCTCTGGAAACACCATATATTTT. It encodes CATSRGEGSSGNTIYF. The rearrangement joins TRBV15 to TRBJ1-3, with D possibly matching TRBD1 (5 bases). Germline V lookup: CDR1 LNHNV, CDR2 YYDKDF (reference sequence). CDR3 size: 16 residues. The V end lost 3 bases, the J end lost 0 bases, and 12 bases lay between the germline ends.

The V gene is TRBV29-1, the J gene TRBJ1-1; D may be TRBD1 (5 bases). The germline CDR1 and CDR2 sequences are SQVTM and ANQGSEA. V lost 3 bases and J 5 bases, leaving 10 bases between the germline ends. There are 12 residues in the CDR3. This chain's CDR3 is CSVEQGGTEAFF. CDR3 bases: TGCAGCGTTGAGCAGGGAGGGACTGAAGCTTTCTTT.

This chain connects TRBV27 to TRBJ1-2; a possible D gene is TRBD1 (5 bases). This CDR3 comprises 11 residues. The germline V gene has CDR1 MNHEY and CDR2 SMNVEV (reference sequence). Deletions cut 6 bases from V and 8 bases from J, with 10 bases between. The CDR3 sequence: CASSGARGYTF. CDR3 bases: TGTGCCAGCAGCGGGGCAAGAGGCTACACCTTC.